A single sample gave rise to the 14 T cell receptor beta chains below, sequenced in a study of T cells in Graves' hyperthyroidism and ophthalmopathy. TCR beta CDR3 region amplification was performed from RNA transcripts. RT-PCR in the first round (using the HTBI primer set) targeted the TCR CDR3. TCRdb ran MiXCR on the multiplex PCR reads and lists one entry per CDR3 protein. Here the sample spans 300,000 to 450,000 distinct CDR3 sequences, more than 20% being singletons. The source material was blood. The origin of the receptors is a man in his fifties with Graves' hyperthyroidism.

The chain links TRBV4-2 to TRBJ2-7; D gene uncertain. Germline V gene lookup returns CDR1 LGHNA and CDR2 YNFKEQ. V lost 2 bases and J 4 bases, leaving 15 bases between the germline ends. CDR3 length: 15 amino acids. CDR3 residues: CASSQYLGSFYEQYF. In DNA, the CDR3 is TGTGCCAGCAGCCAATACCTAGGATCCTTTTACGAGCAGTACTTC.

This clonotype was seen a few times. The rearrangement joins TRBV2 to TRBJ2-2; no firm D call. Trimming removed 6 bases from V and 0 bases from J, with 8 bases in between. This CDR3 contains 14 residues. CDR1 is SNHLY, CDR2 FYNNEI, per germline. Here the CDR3 DNA reads TGTGCCAGCAGACCAAATACGAACACCGGGGAGCTGTTTTTT. This encodes CASRPNTNTGELFF.

This chain connects TRBV20-1 to TRBJ2-1, with 12 positions matching TRBD2. The CDR3 runs 17 residues. Germline trimming cut 6 bases from V and 6 bases from J; bases unmatched to any gene: 15. From germline, CDR1 is DFQATT and CDR2 SNEGSKA (reference sequence). This chain's CDR3 is CSAPTSGRGPGGNEQFF. CDR3 nucleotide sequence: TGCAGTGCCCCGACTAGCGGGAGAGGTCCGGGTGGCAATGAGCAGTTCTTC.

This clonotype has only a few counts. The rearrangement joins TRBV5-1 to TRBJ2-3; unclear D gene. Looked up from germline, CDR1 is SGHRS and CDR2 is YFSETQ. Trimming shortened V by 2 bases and J by 0 bases, and 7 bases separated the two germline ends. The CDR3 has 14 amino acids. The CDR3 is CASSLGYSTDTQYF. The CDR3 DNA is TGCGCCAGCAGCTTAGGCTACAGCACAGATACGCAGTATTTT.

In this sample, this clonotype turned up a few times. This chain joins TRBV11-1 and TRBJ2-1, with TRBD2 matching 12 bases. The CDR3 consists of 16 residues. V was pared by 3 bases and J by 4 bases, with 4 bases of the junction left unmatched. The germline V gene encodes CDR1 SGHAT and CDR2 FQDESV (reference sequence). CDR3 region: CASSFTGTSGYNEQFF. The CDR3 region has the DNA TGTGCCAGCAGCTTTACCGGGACTAGCGGGTACAATGAGCAGTTCTTC.

V usage is TRBV5-5 and J usage is TRBJ2-5; D is possibly TRBD2 (5 bases). Trimming removed 0 bases at V and 4 bases at J, with 10 bases between. CDR3 size: 14 residues. Germline-derived CDR1 and CDR2 are SGHKS and YYEKEE (reference sequence). CDR3 DNA sequence: TGTGCCAGCAGCTTGGGAGGGTACGGAGAGACCCAGTACTTC. The encoded protein is CASSLGGYGETQYF.

The chain employs TRBV28 and TRBJ1-1; 7 bases align to TRBD1. This CDR3 is 14 amino acids long. Trimming removed 6 bases from V and 4 bases from J; junction bases left unmatched: 8. From germline, CDR1 is MDHEN and CDR2 SYDVKM. The CDR3 protein is CASRPGQMSTEAFF. The CDR3 DNA reads TGTGCCAGCAGGCCGGGACAGATGAGCACTGAAGCTTTCTTT.

This clonotype was seen only a few times. The V call is TRBV6-1, the J call TRBJ2-5, with TRBD2 matching over 9 bases. V shed 4 bases and J 4 bases; nucleotides not matched to a gene: 16. This CDR3 is built from 18 residues. The V gene's germline CDR1 is MNHNS and CDR2 SASEGT. As DNA, the CDR3 is TGTGCCAGCAGTGTCCTTTTCGATTCAGCGGGAGGATCAGAGACCCAGTACTTC. It yields the protein CASSVLFDSAGGSETQYF.

The V and J genes are TRBV28 and TRBJ2-7; 10 positions match TRBD1. The CDR3 sequence is 16 residues long. Unmatched junction bases numbered 10, after V lost 6 bases and J lost 2 bases. Germline V gene data show CDR1 as MDHEN and CDR2 as SYDVKM. The CDR3 is CASSRKPGQGTYEQYF. CDR3 nucleotide sequence: TGTGCCAGCAGCCGTAAACCGGGACAGGGGACCTACGAGCAGTACTTC.

This clonotype was recorded a few times. The chain joins TRBV25-1 to TRBJ2-2; D not resolved. V was pared by 6 bases and J by 4 bases, with 18 bases between. The germline gives CDR1 MGHDK, CDR2 SYGVNS. This CDR3 contains 16 residues. The CDR3 DNA sequence: TGTGCCAGCAGCGTCACACGAATTTCGGGCACCGGGGAGCTGTTTTTT. It translates to CASSVTRISGTGELFF. Using reference TRBV25-1 and TRBJ2-2 for the parts outside the CDR3, the full variable domain is EADIYQTPRYLVIGTGKKITLECSQTMGHDKMYWYQQDPGMELHLIHYSYGVNSTEKGDLSSESTVSRIRTEHFPLTLESARPSHTSQYLCASSVTRISGTGELFFGEGSRLTVL.

The chain couples TRBV18 to TRBJ1-4, with D perhaps matching TRBD1 (5 bases). V was clipped by 0 bases and J by 0 bases, with 11 bases between them. This CDR3 has 17 amino acids. Germline loops: CDR1 KGHSH, CDR2 LQKENI. The CDR3 nucleotides are TGTGCCAGCTCACCACCGAACAGGCCTGCAACTAATGAAAAACTGTTTTTT. Amino acid sequence: CASSPPNRPATNEKLFF.

This clonotype was seen many times. The CDR3 region is CASSPASGSGPDTQYF. DNA for the CDR3: TGTGCCAGCAGCCCTGCCAGCGGGAGTGGGCCAGATACGCAGTATTTT. The gene calls are TRBV28 and TRBJ2-3; TRBD2 matches 8 bases. V trimming: 6 bases; J trimming: 4 bases; junction bases outside the gene matches: 12. The length of the CDR3 is 16 residues. The germline gives CDR1 MDHEN, CDR2 SYDVKM.

There are a few counts of this clonotype. The chain uses TRBV30 and TRBJ2-3; D remains unclear. The CDR3 has 14 amino acids. The V gene's germline CDR1 is GTSNPN and CDR2 SVGIG (reference sequence). The V gene lost 1 base and the J gene lost 3 bases, with 11 bases spanning the gap. The CDR3 DNA reads as TGTGCCTGGAGTGGACCCCAGGTTACAGATACGCAGTATTTT. It is translated as CAWSGPQVTDTQYF. Using reference TRBV30 and TRBJ2-3 for the parts outside the CDR3, the full variable domain is SQTIHQWPATLVQPVGSPLSLECTVEGTSNPNLYWYRQAAGRGLQLLFYSVGIGQISSEVPQNLSASRPQDRQFILSSKKLLLSDSGFYLCAWSGPQVTDTQYFGPGTRLTVL.

The V call is TRBV7-8, the J call TRBJ2-7, with 9 bases that match TRBD2. The CDR3 loop spans 13 amino acids. The germline CDR1 and CDR2 sequences are SGHVS and FQNEAQ. The V segment lost 6 bases and the J segment 3 bases; nucleotides outside the gene matches: 3. The DNA for the CDR3 is TGTGCCAGCAGAGGGACTAGCAACTACGAGCAGTACTTC. Its translation is CASRGTSNYEQYF.